The 10 T cell receptor beta chains below all came from one sample that was sequenced in a study of T cells after somatic rescue of genetic block. This table comes from immunoSEQ multiplex PCR, and its TCRdb copy is limited to in-frame clones, with some not included. The top ten clones hold around 3% of a sample with approximately 71,000 clones, under 95% of them seen once. The sequenced sample was peripheral blood mononuclear cells (PBMCs). These receptor sequences come from a man between 40 and 49 years old.

The genes are TRBV5-1 and TRBJ2-7; 12 bases fit TRBD1. CDR1 and CDR2 from the germline V gene are SGHRS and YFSETQ. With 3 bases clipped from V and 5 bases from J, the junction kept 6 bases outside the gene matches. This CDR3 spans 15 amino acids. The CDR3 nucleotides are TGCGCCAGCAGCTGGGGGACAGGGGGCAGCGACGAGCAGTACTTC. It codes for CASSWGTGGSDEQYF.

Here the CDR3 reads CASSFGPTEAFF. As DNA, the CDR3 is TGTGCCAGCAGCTTTGGCCCTACTGAAGCTTTCTTT. V is TRBV5-4 and J is TRBJ1-1; D not certain. CDR1 is SGHNT and CDR2 is YYREEE in the germline V gene (reference sequence). Trimming cost V 2 bases and J 5 bases, with 7 bases left between them. The CDR3 covers 12 residues.

The chain employs TRBV28 and TRBJ1-2; TRBD1 aligns across 12 bases. The CDR3 runs 16 residues. Germline CDR1 is MDHEN and CDR2 is SYDVKM. The J segment lost 4 bases and the V segment lost 6 bases, leaving 9 bases of the junction unmatched. CDR3: CASSPPGQGAIYGYTF. CDR3 in DNA: TGTGCCAGCAGCCCACCGGGACAGGGGGCTATCTATGGCTACACCTTC.

The CDR3 loop is CASSLDGTDTYEQYF. In DNA form, the CDR3 reads TGCGCCAGCAGCTTGGATGGGACAGACACCTACGAGCAGTACTTC. The chain employs TRBV5-1 and TRBJ2-7, with 7 bases that match TRBD1. The CDR3 covers 15 residues. The V segment lost 0 bases and the J segment 2 bases; nucleotides outside the gene matches: 5. The V gene's germline CDR1 is SGHRS and CDR2 YFSETQ. The variable domain in full, completed from reference TRBV5-1 and TRBJ2-7, reads KAGVTQTPRYLIKTRGQQVTLSCSPISGHRSVSWYQQTPGQGLQFLFEYFSETQRNKGNFPGRFSGRQFSNSRSEMNVSTLELGDSALYLCASSLDGTDTYEQYFGPGTRLTVT.

V usage is TRBV6-1 and J usage is TRBJ2-3, with TRBD2 matching 11 bases. This CDR3 comprises 15 residues. V lost 4 bases and J lost 8; bases outside the gene matches: 8. Per germline, CDR1 MNHNS and CDR2 SASEGT. CDR3 in DNA: TGTGCCAGCAGTGGTAGCGGGGGGGCATTAAGTACGCAGTATTTT. It specifies CASSGSGGALSTQYF.

V gene TRBV27 combines with J gene TRBJ2-5, with 8 nucleotides matching TRBD1. This CDR3 spans 16 amino acids. V gave up 4 bases and J gave up 4 bases; unmatched junction bases: 11. CDR1 and CDR2 (germline): MNHEY, SMNVEV (reference sequence). The CDR3 region is CASSSSGQGARETQYF. The CDR3, as DNA: TGTGCCAGCAGTTCCTCCGGACAGGGTGCCCGAGAGACCCAGTACTTC.

The V gene is TRBV9, the J gene TRBJ2-5; 13 bases fit TRBD2. The germline CDR1 and CDR2 sequences are SGDLS and YYNGEE. The CDR3 has 14 amino acids. V was pared by 3 bases and J by 5 bases, with 1 base of the junction left unmatched. This CDR3 is CASSELAGGETQYF. The CDR3 region has the DNA TGTGCCAGCAGCGAACTAGCGGGGGGGGAGACCCAGTACTTC. Complete variable domain (other parts from reference TRBV9 and TRBJ2-5): DSGVTQTPKHLITATGQRVTLRCSPRSGDLSVYWYQQSLDQGLQFLIQYYNGEERAKGNILERFSAQQFPDLHSELNLSSLELGDSALYFCASSELAGGETQYFGPGTRLLVL.

This sequence joins TRBV4-1 and TRBJ1-4; D unresolved. Trimming shortened V by 4 bases and J by 4 bases, and 25 bases separated the two germline ends. CDR3 length: 19 amino acids. Germline assignment: CDR1 MGHRA and CDR2 YSYEKL. The CDR3 spells CASSPSKQSFVSFNEKLFF. CDR3 DNA: TGCGCCAGCAGCCCATCAAAACAGAGCTTCGTCAGTTTTAATGAAAAACTGTTTTTT.

V gene TRBV27 combines with J gene TRBJ2-7, with 12 positions matching TRBD2. CDR3 length equals 15 residues. CDR1 is MNHEY, CDR2 SMNVEV, per germline (reference sequence). V lost 5 bases and J lost 4; bases outside the gene matches: 6. CDR3 DNA: TGTGCCAGCAGTAACCCGGGACTAGCGGGTTACGAGCAGTACTTC. This gives the protein CASSNPGLAGYEQYF.

The sample holds one count of this clone. This chain joins TRBV18 and TRBJ2-5, with TRBD1 matching over 7 bases. Trimming took 1 base from V and 4 from J; bases not matched to a gene: 3. CDR1 KGHSH and CDR2 LQKENI come from the germline V gene. The CDR3 consists of 14 residues. The CDR3 nucleotides read TGTGCCAGCTCACCACTGCCAGGGGGAGAGACCCAGTACTTC. As protein: CASSPLPGGETQYF.